This T cell receptor (beta chain) came from a study of blood T cell repertoires in COVID-19. Study at large: Samples representing acute and convalescent COVID-19 were sourced from the United States, Italy and Spain.

Using immunoSEQ multiplex PCR, the repertoire was profiled, and TCRdb retains in-frame clones only, with some absent. Here the sample spans about 100,000 clones, 80% being singletons. This receptor was identified in a man aged 70-80 years with active or convalescent COVID-19. Source material: peripheral blood.

Written as DNA, the CDR3 is TGCGCCAGCAGCCCGGGACATGGCTATGGCTACACCTTC. Translated, it gives CASSPGHGYGYTF. The chain employs TRBV4-1 and TRBJ1-2, with D maybe TRBD1 (6 bases). CDR3 size: 13 residues. Trimming pared 4 bases from V and 4 bases from J, leaving 10 bases between. Germline-derived CDR1 and CDR2 are MGHRA and YSYEKL.